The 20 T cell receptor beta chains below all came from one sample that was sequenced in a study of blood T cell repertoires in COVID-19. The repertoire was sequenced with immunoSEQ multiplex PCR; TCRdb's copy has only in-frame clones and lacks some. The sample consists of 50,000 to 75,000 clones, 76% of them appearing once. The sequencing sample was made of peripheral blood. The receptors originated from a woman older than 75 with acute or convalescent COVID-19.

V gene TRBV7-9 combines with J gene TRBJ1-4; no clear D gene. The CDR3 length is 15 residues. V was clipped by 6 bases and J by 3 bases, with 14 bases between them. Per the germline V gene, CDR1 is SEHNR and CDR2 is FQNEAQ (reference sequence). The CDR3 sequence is CASRFGPGSNEKLFF. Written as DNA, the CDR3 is TGTGCCAGCAGATTCGGCCCGGGTTCTAATGAAAAACTGTTTTTT.

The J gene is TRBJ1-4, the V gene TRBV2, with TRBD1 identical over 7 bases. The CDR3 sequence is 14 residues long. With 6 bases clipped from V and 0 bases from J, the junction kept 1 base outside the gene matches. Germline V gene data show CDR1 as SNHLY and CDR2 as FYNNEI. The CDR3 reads CASRDRTTNEKLFF. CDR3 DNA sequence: TGTGCCAGCAGGGACAGGACAACTAATGAAAAACTGTTTTTT. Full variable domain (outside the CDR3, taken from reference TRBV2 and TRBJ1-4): EPEVTQTPSHQVTQMGQEVILRCVPISNHLYFYWYRQILGQKVEFLVSFYNNEISEKSEIFDDQFSVERPDGSNFTLKIRSTKLEDSAMYFCASRDRTTNEKLFFGSGTQLSVL.

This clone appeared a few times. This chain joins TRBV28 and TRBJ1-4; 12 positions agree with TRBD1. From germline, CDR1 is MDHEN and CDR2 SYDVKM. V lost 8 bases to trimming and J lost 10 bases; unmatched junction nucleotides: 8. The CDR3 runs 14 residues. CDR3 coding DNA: TGTGCCAGCGTTCCGGGACAGGGGGCTGGAAAACTGTTTTTT. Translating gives CASVPGQGAGKLFF.

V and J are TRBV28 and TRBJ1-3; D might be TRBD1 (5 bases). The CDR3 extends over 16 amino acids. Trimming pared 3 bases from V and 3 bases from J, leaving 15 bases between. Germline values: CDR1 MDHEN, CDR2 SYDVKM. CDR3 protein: CASSFRQGGYGNTIYF. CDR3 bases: TGTGCCAGCAGTTTCCGGCAGGGCGGATATGGAAACACCATATATTTT.

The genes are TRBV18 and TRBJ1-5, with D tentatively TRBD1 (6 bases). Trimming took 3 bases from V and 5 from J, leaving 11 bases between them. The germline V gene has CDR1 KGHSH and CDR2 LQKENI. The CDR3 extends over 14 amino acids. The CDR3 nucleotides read TGTGCCAGCTCACCCTCGGGGGGCCATCAGCCCCAGCATTTT. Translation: CASSPSGGHQPQHF.

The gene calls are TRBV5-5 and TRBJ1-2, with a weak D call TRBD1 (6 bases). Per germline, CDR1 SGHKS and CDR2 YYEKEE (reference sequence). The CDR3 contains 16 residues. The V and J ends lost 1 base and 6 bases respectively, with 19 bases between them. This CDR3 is CASSLQWSAGADGYTF. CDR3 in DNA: TGTGCCAGCAGCTTGCAGTGGTCGGCAGGGGCGGATGGCTACACCTTC.

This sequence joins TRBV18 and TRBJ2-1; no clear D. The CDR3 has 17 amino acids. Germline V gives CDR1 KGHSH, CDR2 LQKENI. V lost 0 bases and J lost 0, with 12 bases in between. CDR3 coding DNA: TGTGCCAGCTCACCACCGGTACAGAGTATCTCCTACAATGAGCAGTTCTTC. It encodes CASSPPVQSISYNEQFF.

The CDR3 reads CASSEAKARATEKLFF. The CDR3 DNA follows: TGTGCCAGCAGTGAAGCTAAAGCCCGCGCAACGGAAAAACTGTTTTTT. This chain joins TRBV2 and TRBJ1-4; D gene unclear. V was cut by 0 bases and J by 8 bases, with 16 bases left in between. In germline, CDR1 is SNHLY, CDR2 FYNNEI. CDR3 size: 16 residues.

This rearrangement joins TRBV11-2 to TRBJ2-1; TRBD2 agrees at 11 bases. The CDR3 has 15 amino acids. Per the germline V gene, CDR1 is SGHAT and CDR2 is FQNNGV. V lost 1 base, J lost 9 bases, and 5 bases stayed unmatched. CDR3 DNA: TGTGCCAGCAGCTTAGGCCTAGCGGGAGGTAGTGAGCAGTTCTTC. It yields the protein CASSLGLAGGSEQFF.

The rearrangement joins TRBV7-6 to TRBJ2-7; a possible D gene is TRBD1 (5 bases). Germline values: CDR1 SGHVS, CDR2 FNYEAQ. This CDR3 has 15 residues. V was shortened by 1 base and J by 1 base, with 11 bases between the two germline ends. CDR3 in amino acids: CASSLGGDGSYEQYF. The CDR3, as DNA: TGTGCCAGCAGCTTAGGGGGCGACGGGTCCTACGAGCAGTACTTC.

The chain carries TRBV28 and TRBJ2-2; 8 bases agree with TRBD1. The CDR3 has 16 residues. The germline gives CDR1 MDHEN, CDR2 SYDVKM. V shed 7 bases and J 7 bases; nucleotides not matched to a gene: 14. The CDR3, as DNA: TGTGCCAGCACCTCAAGACAGGGGCGCAGACACGGGGAGCTGTTTTTT. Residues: CASTSRQGRRHGELFF.

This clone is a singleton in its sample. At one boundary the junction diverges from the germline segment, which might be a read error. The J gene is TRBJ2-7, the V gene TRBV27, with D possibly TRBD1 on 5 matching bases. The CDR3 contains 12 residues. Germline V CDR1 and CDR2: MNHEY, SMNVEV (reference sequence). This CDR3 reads CASSPQGPELYF. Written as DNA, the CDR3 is TGTGCCAGCAGCCCGCAGGGCCCTGAGCTGTACTTC.

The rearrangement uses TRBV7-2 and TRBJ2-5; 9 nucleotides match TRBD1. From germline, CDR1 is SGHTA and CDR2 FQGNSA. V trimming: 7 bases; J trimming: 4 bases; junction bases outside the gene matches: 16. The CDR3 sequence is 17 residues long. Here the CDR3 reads CASTPLGQGGLGETQYF. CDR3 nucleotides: TGTGCCAGCACCCCCCTGGGACAGGGAGGTTTAGGAGAGACCCAGTACTTC.

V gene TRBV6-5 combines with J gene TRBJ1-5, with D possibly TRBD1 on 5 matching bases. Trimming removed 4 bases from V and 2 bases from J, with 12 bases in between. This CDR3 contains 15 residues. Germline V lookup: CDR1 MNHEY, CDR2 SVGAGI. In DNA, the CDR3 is TGTGCCAGCAGTTCCCCAGGGTCTGGCAATCAGCCCCAGCATTTT. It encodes CASSSPGSGNQPQHF.

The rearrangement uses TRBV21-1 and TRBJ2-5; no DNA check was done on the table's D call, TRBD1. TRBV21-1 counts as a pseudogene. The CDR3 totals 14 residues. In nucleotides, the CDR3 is TGTGCCAGCAGCAAAGGACAGGGAGAGGAGACCCAGTACTTC. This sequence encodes CASSKGQGEETQYF.

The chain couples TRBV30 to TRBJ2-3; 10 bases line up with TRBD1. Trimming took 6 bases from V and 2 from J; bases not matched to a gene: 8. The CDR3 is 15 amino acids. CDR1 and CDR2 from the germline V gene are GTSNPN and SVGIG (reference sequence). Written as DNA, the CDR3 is TGTGCCTGCATCAGACAGGGGGCGGTCACAGATACGCAGTATTTT. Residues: CACIRQGAVTDTQYF.

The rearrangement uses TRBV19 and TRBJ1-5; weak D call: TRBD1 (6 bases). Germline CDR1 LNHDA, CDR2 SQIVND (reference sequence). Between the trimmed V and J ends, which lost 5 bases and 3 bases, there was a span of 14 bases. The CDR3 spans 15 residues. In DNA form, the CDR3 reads TGTGCCAGTAGTTCCTCGGGGGGCTCCAATCAGCCCCAGCATTTT. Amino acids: CASSSSGGSNQPQHF.

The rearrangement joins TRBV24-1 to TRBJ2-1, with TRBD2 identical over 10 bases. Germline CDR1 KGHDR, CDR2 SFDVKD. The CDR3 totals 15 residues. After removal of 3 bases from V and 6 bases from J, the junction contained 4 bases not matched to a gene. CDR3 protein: CATSDPSGSGNEQFF. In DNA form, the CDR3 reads TGTGCCACCAGTGATCCTAGCGGGAGCGGCAATGAGCAGTTCTTC.

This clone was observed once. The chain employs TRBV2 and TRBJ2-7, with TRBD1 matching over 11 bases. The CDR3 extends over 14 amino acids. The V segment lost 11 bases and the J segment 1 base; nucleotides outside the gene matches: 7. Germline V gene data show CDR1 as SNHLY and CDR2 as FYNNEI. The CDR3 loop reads CAGTRDRGSYEQYF. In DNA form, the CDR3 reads TGTGCCGGAACCCGGGACAGGGGGTCCTACGAGCAGTACTTC.

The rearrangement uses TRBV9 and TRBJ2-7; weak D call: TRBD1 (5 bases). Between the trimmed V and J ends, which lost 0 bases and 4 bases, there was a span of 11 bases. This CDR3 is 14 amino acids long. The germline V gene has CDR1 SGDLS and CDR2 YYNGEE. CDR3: CASSVGRAGYEQYF. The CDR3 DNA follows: TGTGCCAGCAGCGTAGGCAGGGCTGGTTACGAGCAGTACTTC.